This TCR beta chain comes out of a study of graft-versus-host responses after intestinal transplantation. The wider study: The study gave all recipients anti-thymocyte globulin induction, then tacrolimus and steroids for 2 to 3 years. Findings and caveats of the study: The study associated peak circulating GvH clone levels with early post-transplant HvG declines. Recipient bone marrow held GvH clones, some seen earlier in ileum or blood. The study found high graft-versus-host to host-versus-graft clonal ratios in allografts of patients with graft-donor T cell macrochimerism.

Germline V CDR1 and CDR2: SQVTM, ANQGSEA. The CDR3 runs to 15 residues. The V and J ends lost 4 bases and 0 bases respectively, with 16 bases between them. This clone has just one count. The antigen remains undetermined. The repertoire was sequenced with immunoSEQ multiplex PCR; TCRdb's copy has only in-frame clones and lacks some. The sample records about 88,000 clones, about nine tenths being singletons. This TCR derives from a human donor who received an intestinal transplant. This chain uses TRBV29-1 with TRBJ2-7, with D perhaps matching TRBD1 (6 bases). The specimen was unstimulated CD4+ T cells sorted from spleen or lymph node cells, collected before intestinal transplant. This CDR3 is CSVGSSRGLSYEQYF. The DNA of the CDR3 is TGCAGCGTTGGTTCGTCCAGGGGTCTCTCCTACGAGCAGTACTTC.